This passage covers 4 T cell receptor beta chains from one sample sequenced in a study of T cells in Graves' hyperthyroidism and ophthalmopathy. RNA transcripts yielded amplified TCR beta CDR3 regions. HTBI primers drove first-round RT-PCR of the TCR CDR3. TCRdb passed the multiplex PCR reads through MiXCR, listing each CDR3 protein once. The data hold hundreds of thousands of distinct CDR3 sequences, with over 35% observed a single time. Material for sequencing was blood. The receptors come from a man between 18 and 35 years old with Graves' hyperthyroidism.

This clonotype appeared many times. The gene calls are TRBV20-1 and TRBJ2-7; D remains unclear. V was pared by 8 bases and J by 2 bases, with 16 bases between. The CDR3 is 13 amino acids. CDR1 DFQATT and CDR2 SNEGSKA come from the germline V gene (reference sequence). In DNA, the CDR3 is TGCAGTACCCGCGGACCCACGGCCTACGAGCAGTACTTC. As protein: CSTRGPTAYEQYF.

This clonotype came up many times. This chain joins TRBV7-8 and TRBJ2-5; no clear D gene. Deletions cut 1 base from V and 6 bases from J, with 12 bases between. The CDR3 has 14 amino acids. Germline V gives CDR1 SGHVS, CDR2 FQNEAQ. The CDR3: CASSLVLGRKTQYF. In DNA, the CDR3 is TGTGCCAGCAGCTTAGTGTTAGGCCGAAAGACCCAGTACTTC.

The chain combines TRBV4-2 with TRBJ1-1, with TRBD1 as a possible D gene (5 bases). Trimming cost V 3 bases and J 4 bases, with 15 bases left between them. Per germline, CDR1 LGHNA and CDR2 YNFKEQ. This CDR3 comprises 15 residues. The CDR3 DNA reads TGTGCCAGCAGCCAGAAATTCACAGGTAGCACTGAAGCTTTCTTT. This translates into CASSQKFTGSTEAFF.

This rearrangement joins TRBV6-1 to TRBJ2-2; D unresolved. This CDR3 contains 13 residues. Trimming left V 3 bases short and J 1 base short, with 3 bases between. The V gene's germline CDR1 is MNHNS and CDR2 SASEGT. CDR3 in amino acids: CASSDVNTGELFF. DNA for the CDR3: TGTGCCAGCAGTGACGTGAACACCGGGGAGCTGTTTTTT.